This passage covers 7 T cell receptor beta chains from one sample sequenced in a study of spatial heterogeneity in lung cancer. Time point in this sample: sample taken at primary tumor resection. TCRdb re-derived calls from the 5' RACE reads in MiXCR, one entry per CDR3 protein. The sample includes 8,000 to 9,500 distinct CDR3 sequences, 2.9% of them seen just once. Findings of the study overall: Counts of expanded alpha and beta TCRs within tumors tracked the tumor nonsynonymous mutation count.

Their antigens remain unidentified. Sample: lung tumor tissue, taken at surgery. All receptors derive from a male donor with early-stage non-small cell lung cancer.

Concerning this clonotype: The germline gene is not matched at one end of the junction; a read error may be the cause. This chain links TRBV12-3 or TRBV12-4 with TRBJ1-1; D might be TRBD1 (6 bases). This CDR3 region has 17 residues. CDR3 sequence (DNA): TGTGAAAGCAGGCCTGGGAACCTATTAAGGGGGGAAAATGAAGATTTATTT. This gives the protein CESRPGNLLRGENEDLF.

This clonotype was recorded at least ten times. V and J are TRBV2 and TRBJ2-4; D is possibly TRBD2 (6 bases). The CDR3 is 15 amino acids. V was pared by 6 bases and J by 0 bases, with 12 bases between. Germline assignment: CDR1 SNHLY and CDR2 FYNNEI. The CDR3 region has the DNA TGTGCCAGCAGCCAAGAGGGACTAGCCAAAAACATTCAGTACTTC. Encoded protein: CASSQEGLAKNIQYF. The complete variable domain, with remaining parts taken from reference TRBV2 and TRBJ2-4, reads EPEVTQTPSHQVTQMGQEVILRCVPISNHLYFYWYRQILGQKVEFLVSFYNNEISEKSEIFDDQFSVERPDGSNFTLKIRSTKLEDSAMYFCASSQEGLAKNIQYFGAGTRLSVL.

The sample holds many counts of this clonotype. The chain employs TRBV20-1 and TRBJ2-3, with D possibly matching TRBD2 (7 bases). The CDR3 covers 18 residues. V gave up 2 bases and J gave up 8 bases, with 29 bases separating them. Per the germline V gene, CDR1 is DFQATT and CDR2 is SNEGSKA (reference sequence). In DNA form, the CDR3 reads TGCAGTGCTAGACCTCCCCGGGGGCGGGGGAGCCTAGAGGGTACGCAGTATTTT. Protein product: CSARPPRGRGSLEGTQYF.

This clonotype ranks as medium-sized. The gene calls are TRBV5-1 and TRBJ1-1; D unresolved. In germline, CDR1 is SGHRS, CDR2 YFSETQ. This CDR3 has 13 amino acids. V was shortened by 0 bases and J by 10 bases, with 13 bases between the two germline ends. The CDR3 protein is CASSLAWGLAAFF. The CDR3 DNA follows: TGCGCCAGCAGCTTGGCATGGGGTTTAGCAGCTTTCTTT. The complete variable domain, with remaining parts taken from reference TRBV5-1 and TRBJ1-1, reads KAGVTQTPRYLIKTRGQQVTLSCSPISGHRSVSWYQQTPGQGLQFLFEYFSETQRNKGNFPGRFSGRQFSNSRSEMNVSTLELGDSALYLCASSLAWGLAAFFGQGTRLTVV.

By its share, this clonotype is medium-sized. The CDR3 coding sequence is TGTGCCAGCAGGGCGGACAGGCTAAAGAACACCGGGGAGCTGTTTTTT. Translation: CASRADRLKNTGELFF. The chain employs TRBV12-3 or TRBV12-4 and TRBJ2-2, with TRBD1 matching over 7 bases. The CDR3 sequence is 16 residues long. V shed 6 bases, J shed 1 base, and the junction held 8 bases outside the gene matches.

This clonotype was counted at least ten times. The chain employs TRBV11-2 and TRBJ2-3; D is ambiguous. The ends were cut back, 3 bases at V and 2 bases at J, with 12 bases in the middle. This CDR3 region has 15 residues. Germline loops: CDR1 SGHAT, CDR2 FQNNGV. CDR3 amino acids: CASSLSAGFTDTQYF. Here the CDR3 DNA reads TGTGCCAGCAGCTTGAGCGCAGGTTTCACAGATACGCAGTATTTT.

Within the sample, this clonotype is medium-sized. The chain joins TRBV3-1 to TRBJ2-2; 8 bases fit TRBD2. V was clipped by 2 bases and J by 3 bases; unmatched bases: 8. CDR3 size: 17 residues. Looked up from germline, CDR1 is LGHDT and CDR2 is YNNKEL (reference sequence). This CDR3 is CASSQSAGTSHTGELFF. In DNA form, the CDR3 reads TGTGCCAGCAGCCAATCCGCCGGGACTAGTCACACCGGGGAGCTGTTTTTT.